A selection of T cell receptor beta chains follows, all from one sample in a study of blood T cell repertoires in COVID-19. Profiled with immunoSEQ multiplex PCR; TCRdb holds only in-frame clones, not every one. The table shows about 99,000 clones, with 88% occurring only once. The sequenced material came from peripheral blood. These receptors were collected from a man aged 50-59 years with COVID-19, enrolled during active disease. The CDR3 runs from the conserved cysteine through the conserved F or W. A D gene is named only where the DNA matches it firmly. Size values are once, few and many counts, or a class for expanded clones, and some rows have none.

v_call: TRBV23-1
clone_size: NA
j_call: TRBJ1-5
d_call: NA
cdr3_aa: CASSRRVRNQPQHF
cdr3_nt: TGCGCCAGCAGTCGCAGGGTGAGGAATCAGCCCCAGCATTTT

v_call: TRBV6-1
clone_size: NA
j_call: TRBJ2-2
d_call: TRBD1
cdr3_aa: CASSEAPGTANTGELFF
cdr3_nt: TGTGCCAGCAGTGAAGCCCCCGGGACAGCGAACACCGGGGAGCTGTTTTTT

v_call: TRBV9
clone_size: NA
j_call: TRBJ2-3
d_call: TRBD2
cdr3_aa: CASASGASTDTQYF
cdr3_nt: TGTGCCAGCGCTAGCGGGGCGAGCACAGATACGCAGTATTTT

v_call: TRBV19
clone_size: NA
j_call: TRBJ1-1
d_call: NA
cdr3_aa: CASSPRENTEAFF
cdr3_nt: TGTGCCAGTAGTCCCAGGGAGAACACTGAAGCTTTCTTT

v_call: TRBV30
clone_size: NA
j_call: TRBJ1-1
d_call: NA
cdr3_aa: CAWSVLRQVEAFF
cdr3_nt: TGTGCCTGGAGTGTACTGAGACAAGTTGAAGCTTTCTTT

v_call: TRBV7-2
clone_size: NA
j_call: TRBJ1-1
d_call: NA
cdr3_aa: CASSWRQRNTEAFF
cdr3_nt: TGTGCCAGCAGCTGGCGGCAGAGGAACACTGAAGCTTTCTTT

v_call: TRBV4-1
clone_size: NA
j_call: TRBJ1-6
d_call: NA
cdr3_aa: CASSHLGNRVPSPLHF
cdr3_nt: TGCGCCAGCAGCCACCTGGGGAACAGGGTTCCTTCACCCCTCCACTTT

v_call: TRBV30
clone_size: NA
j_call: TRBJ1-4
d_call: TRBD1
cdr3_aa: CAWTPLTGGGKLFF
cdr3_nt: TGTGCCTGGACCCCCCTGACAGGGGGCGGAAAACTGTTTTTT

v_call: TRBV2
clone_size: NA
j_call: TRBJ1-3
d_call: TRBD1
cdr3_aa: CASSGTGTMVTIYF
cdr3_nt: TGTGCCAGCAGTGGGACAGGGACTATGGTCACCATATATTTT

v_call: TRBV25-1
clone_size: NA
j_call: TRBJ2-2
d_call: NA
cdr3_aa: CASNRAVTGELFF
cdr3_nt: TGTGCCAGCAACAGGGCGGTCACCGGGGAGCTGTTTTTT

v_call: TRBV27
clone_size: once
j_call: TRBJ2-7
d_call: NA
cdr3_aa: CASSFGQNTYEQYF
cdr3_nt: TGTGCCAGCAGTTTTGGGCAGAACACCTACGAGCAGTACTTC

v_call: TRBV19
clone_size: NA
j_call: TRBJ2-6
d_call: TRBD1
cdr3_aa: CASSMTGTAGANVLTF
cdr3_nt: TGTGCCAGTAGTATGACAGGGACCGCTGGGGCCAACGTCCTGACTTTC

v_call: TRBV7-3
clone_size: NA
j_call: TRBJ1-4
d_call: NA
cdr3_aa: CASSLKAGEKLFF
cdr3_nt: TGTGCCAGCAGCTTAAAGGCAGGTGAAAAACTGTTTTTT